This entry describes one T cell receptor beta chain. As the CDR3 is not closed by the conserved phenylalanine or tryptophan, this likely results from a read error. The data derive from a study of CDR3 diversity in severe acne. TCRdb redid the calling of the PCR reads with MiXCR, one entry per CDR3 protein. The sample contains over 70,000 distinct CDR3 sequences, under 65% of which appear only once. The CDR3 is 11 residues long. Germline V CDR1 and CDR2: SGHAT, FQNNGV. Deletions cut 8 bases from V and 8 bases from J, with 9 bases between. Input material: blood. V gene TRBV11-2 combines with J gene TRBJ2-2, with unresolved D. The receptor's source is a male donor in good health, without acne. In nucleotides, the CDR3 is TGTGCCAGCCGTGTGGGGGGGGAGCTGTTTTCT. Translation: CASRVGGELFS.